This T cell receptor (beta chain) originates from a study of T cell responses to AZD1222 COVID-19 vaccine. Whole-study findings and limits: Once two AZD1222 doses were given, Spike-specific TCR breadth and depth went up.

The assay was immunoSEQ multiplex PCR, and TCRdb's table has in-frame clones only and misses some. The sample yields 160,000 or so clones, around 90% seen once. A remark on this clone: The antigen is unknown.

Germline V gene lookup returns CDR1 SGHRS and CDR2 YFSETQ. The CDR3 runs 16 residues. Trimming cost V 5 bases and J 6 bases; bases outside gene matches: 10. The sequences come from peripheral blood, collected 28 days after the second dose of the MenACWY control vaccine. The rearrangement links TRBV5-1 to TRBJ2-2; 10 nucleotides agree with TRBD1. The sequence came from an adult who received the MenACWY meningococcal vaccine as a control. The chain's CDR3 is CASSYQGQGNAGELFF. The CDR3 nucleotides are TGCGCCAGCAGTTACCAGGGACAGGGGAATGCCGGGGAGCTGTTTTTT.